Listed below are T cell receptor beta chains from one sample, sequenced in a study of blood T cell repertoires in COVID-19. Using immunoSEQ multiplex PCR, the repertoire was profiled, and TCRdb retains in-frame clones only, with some absent. Of 120,000 or so clones detected, around four fifths appear once; the ten largest clones hold 5.9%. Sequencing was performed on peripheral blood. These receptors came from an elderly man with active or convalescent COVID-19. CDR3s include the opening cysteine and the closing phenylalanine or tryptophan. A D gene is named only where the DNA matches it firmly. Only some rows state a clone size, as once, few, many or a class for expanded clones.

d_call: -
clone_size: -
j_call: TRBJ2-2
v_call: TRBV5-1
cdr3_nt: TGCGCCAGCAGCTTAGTAACCCGAGGCGTCGGCACCGGGGAGCTGTTTTTT
cdr3_aa: CASSLVTRGVGTGELFF

d_call: -
clone_size: -
j_call: TRBJ1-5
v_call: TRBV10-3
cdr3_nt: TGTGCCATCAGTGAGTCCTCAGGGATGGTTCAGCCCCAGCATTTT
cdr3_aa: CAISESSGMVQPQHF

d_call: -
clone_size: once
j_call: TRBJ2-3
v_call: TRBV6-2/TRBV6-3
cdr3_nt: TGTGCCAGCAGTTATGGGGGCGGAAATACGCAGTATTTT
cdr3_aa: CASSYGGGNTQYF

d_call: -
clone_size: once
j_call: TRBJ1-1
v_call: TRBV7-9
cdr3_nt: TGTGCCAGCAGCGCAGGGATGAACACTGAAGCTTTCTTT
cdr3_aa: CASSAGMNTEAFF

d_call: -
clone_size: few
j_call: TRBJ1-5
v_call: TRBV5-1
cdr3_nt: TGCGCCAGCAGCTTGGCCATGGGAGGACAGCCCCAGCATTTT
cdr3_aa: CASSLAMGGQPQHF

d_call: -
clone_size: -
j_call: TRBJ1-6
v_call: TRBV7-2
cdr3_nt: TGTGCCAGCAGCCCACCCAGGGGATGGGGTTCACCCCTCCACTTT
cdr3_aa: CASSPPRGWGSPLHF

d_call: -
clone_size: -
j_call: TRBJ2-5
v_call: TRBV7-2
cdr3_nt: TGTGCCAGCAGCCTAACCGACCAAGAGACCCAGTACTTC
cdr3_aa: CASSLTDQETQYF

d_call: -
clone_size: -
j_call: TRBJ1-1
v_call: TRBV11-2
cdr3_nt: TGTGCCAGCAGTCAGGGGCTGGGCACTGAAGCTTTCTTT
cdr3_aa: CASSQGLGTEAFF

d_call: -
clone_size: -
j_call: TRBJ1-1
v_call: TRBV3-1/TRBV3-2
cdr3_nt: TGTGCCAGCAGCCAAGTCATGAACACTGAAGCTTTCTTT
cdr3_aa: CASSQVMNTEAFF

d_call: -
clone_size: -
j_call: TRBJ1-2
v_call: TRBV6-2/TRBV6-3
cdr3_nt: TGTGCCAGCAGCCGAGACAGGCGCTATGGCTACACCTTC
cdr3_aa: CASSRDRRYGYTF

d_call: TRBD1
clone_size: -
j_call: TRBJ1-3
v_call: TRBV19
cdr3_nt: TGTGCCAGCCTCGCCGACAGGGCTGGAAACACCATATATTTT
cdr3_aa: CASLADRAGNTIYF

d_call: -
clone_size: -
j_call: TRBJ2-1
v_call: TRBV21-1
cdr3_nt: TGTGCCAGCAGCAAGGCAGCTAAACAGGGCGATGAGCAGTTCTTC
cdr3_aa: CASSKAAKQGDEQFF

d_call: -
clone_size: -
j_call: TRBJ1-1
v_call: TRBV4-3
cdr3_nt: TGCGCCAGCAGCCGACAGATAATGAACACTGAAGCTTTCTTT
cdr3_aa: CASSRQIMNTEAFF

d_call: TRBD1
clone_size: -
j_call: TRBJ2-3
v_call: TRBV6-5
cdr3_nt: TGTGCCAGCAGTTACTTACAGGGGGCTGGCACAGATACGCAGTATTTT
cdr3_aa: CASSYLQGAGTDTQYF

d_call: TRBD1
clone_size: -
j_call: TRBJ2-7
v_call: TRBV7-9
cdr3_nt: TGTGCCAGCAGCTTACCGGGACAGGTGTGGGAGCAGTACTTC
cdr3_aa: CASSLPGQVWEQYF

d_call: -
clone_size: -
j_call: TRBJ1-1
v_call: TRBV14
cdr3_nt: TGTGCCAGCAGCCAAGACAGGGGAACTGAAGCTTTCTTT
cdr3_aa: CASSQDRGTEAFF

d_call: -
clone_size: -
j_call: TRBJ1-4
v_call: TRBV21-1
cdr3_nt: TGTGCCAGCAGCAGGCCTGGCAGGGGGTCTGAAAAACTGTTTTTT
cdr3_aa: CASSRPGRGSEKLFF

d_call: -
clone_size: -
j_call: TRBJ1-5
v_call: TRBV18
cdr3_nt: TGTGCCAGCTCAGAGGGCAATCAGCCCCAGCATTTT
cdr3_aa: CASSEGNQPQHF

d_call: TRBD1
clone_size: -
j_call: TRBJ1-4
v_call: TRBV6-6
cdr3_nt: TGTGCCAGCAGCCAGGGACAGGGGACTGAAAAACTGTTTTTT
cdr3_aa: CASSQGQGTEKLFF

d_call: TRBD2
clone_size: few
j_call: TRBJ2-3
v_call: TRBV6-2/TRBV6-3
cdr3_nt: TGTGCCAGCAGTTACTCGGAGGGCAGCGGGAGAGATACGCAGTATTTT
cdr3_aa: CASSYSEGSGRDTQYF

d_call: -
clone_size: -
j_call: TRBJ2-7
v_call: TRBV5-6
cdr3_nt: TGTGCCAGCAGCTTAAGGGACATCAGCTCCTACGAGCAGTACTTC
cdr3_aa: CASSLRDISSYEQYF

d_call: TRBD2
clone_size: -
j_call: TRBJ2-4
v_call: TRBV6-4
cdr3_nt: TGTGCCAGCAGTCCCCCGGGGGGGAGCCCCATTAAAAACATTCAGTACTTC
cdr3_aa: CASSPPGGSPIKNIQYF

d_call: -
clone_size: -
j_call: TRBJ1-2
v_call: TRBV10-2
cdr3_nt: TGCGCCAGCGGCTCTCCGGGGGGCAGGGGCTATGGCTACACCTTC
cdr3_aa: CASGSPGGRGYGYTF

d_call: TRBD2
clone_size: once
j_call: TRBJ2-5
v_call: TRBV5-1
cdr3_nt: TGCGCCAGCAGCCCGACCGGACTAGCGGGGGGGGAGACCCAGTACTTC
cdr3_aa: CASSPTGLAGGETQYF

d_call: -
clone_size: once
j_call: TRBJ2-6
v_call: TRBV28
cdr3_nt: TGTGCCAGCAGTACCCAGGGTGGTGGGGCCAACGTCCTGACTTTC
cdr3_aa: CASSTQGGGANVLTF

d_call: -
clone_size: -
j_call: TRBJ1-4
v_call: TRBV4-3
cdr3_nt: TGCGCCAGCAGCCAAGAAGGGAGCGCAGGGGATGAAAAACTGTTTTTT
cdr3_aa: CASSQEGSAGDEKLFF

d_call: -
clone_size: -
j_call: TRBJ1-3
v_call: TRBV4-2
cdr3_nt: TGTGCCAGCAGCCGAGACAGTTCGAATGGAAACACCATATATTTT
cdr3_aa: CASSRDSSNGNTIYF

d_call: -
clone_size: -
j_call: TRBJ1-4
v_call: TRBV20-1
cdr3_nt: TGCAGTGCTAGAGCCGAGGGAGAACTGTTTTTT
cdr3_aa: CSARAEGELFF

d_call: TRBD2
clone_size: -
j_call: TRBJ2-5
v_call: TRBV10-3
cdr3_nt: TGTGCCACCAGACTAGCGGGTGGAGAGACCCAGTACTTC
cdr3_aa: CATRLAGGETQYF

d_call: TRBD2
clone_size: -
j_call: TRBJ2-3
v_call: TRBV7-3
cdr3_nt: TGTGCCAGCAGCTACGCCGGGGGGGCGGAGACAGATACGCAGTATTTT
cdr3_aa: CASSYAGGAETDTQYF

d_call: -
clone_size: -
j_call: TRBJ1-1
v_call: TRBV27
cdr3_nt: TGTGCCAGCAGTCCCCGACTCAAGGTCCAGAACACTGAAGCTTTCTTT
cdr3_aa: CASSPRLKVQNTEAFF

d_call: -
clone_size: -
j_call: TRBJ1-2
v_call: TRBV5-1
cdr3_nt: TGCGCCAGCAGCGCCTCGGACACGCCTAACGTCCATGGCTACACCTTC
cdr3_aa: CASSASDTPNVHGYTF

d_call: -
clone_size: -
j_call: TRBJ2-1
v_call: TRBV29-1
cdr3_nt: TGCAGCGTTGACCCCCCAGGGTATTCCTTCAATGAGCAGTTCTTC
cdr3_aa: CSVDPPGYSFNEQFF

d_call: TRBD2
clone_size: once
j_call: TRBJ2-3
v_call: TRBV9
cdr3_nt: TGTGCCAGCAGCGCTTTGGCGGGGGGAGTTGATACGCAGTATTTT
cdr3_aa: CASSALAGGVDTQYF

d_call: -
clone_size: -
j_call: TRBJ2-3
v_call: TRBV20-1
cdr3_nt: TGCAGTGCTAGTTCGCTAGTCATAGATACGCAGTATTTT
cdr3_aa: CSASSLVIDTQYF

d_call: -
clone_size: -
j_call: TRBJ1-1
v_call: TRBV11-1
cdr3_nt: TGTGCCAGCAGCTATCAGACACGGAACACTGAAGCTTTCTTT
cdr3_aa: CASSYQTRNTEAFF

d_call: -
clone_size: -
j_call: TRBJ2-3
v_call: TRBV10-3
cdr3_nt: TGTGCCATCAGTGTGGAGCGTGAATCAGATACGCAGTATTTT
cdr3_aa: CAISVERESDTQYF

d_call: -
clone_size: -
j_call: TRBJ1-5
v_call: TRBV19
cdr3_nt: TGTGCCACCAAGCCCCGGGGTTCTAGCAATCAGCCCCAGCATTTT
cdr3_aa: CATKPRGSSNQPQHF

d_call: -
clone_size: once
j_call: TRBJ2-7
v_call: TRBV3-1/TRBV3-2
cdr3_nt: TGTGCCAGCAGCCAAGGCCCGAGTTCCTCCTACGAGCAGTACTTC
cdr3_aa: CASSQGPSSSYEQYF

d_call: TRBD1
clone_size: -
j_call: TRBJ2-7
v_call: TRBV11-2
cdr3_nt: TGTGCCAGCAGCCGACAGACAGGGGTATGGGGATCCTACGAGCAGTACTTC
cdr3_aa: CASSRQTGVWGSYEQYF

d_call: -
clone_size: -
j_call: TRBJ1-1
v_call: TRBV9
cdr3_nt: TGTGCCAGCAGCGCCCGGACTGGGGCTGAAGCTTTCTTT
cdr3_aa: CASSARTGAEAFF

d_call: TRBD1
clone_size: -
j_call: TRBJ1-6
v_call: TRBV7-9
cdr3_nt: TGTGCCAGCAGTCCGACAGGGACGGTCCGCTCACCCCTCCACTTT
cdr3_aa: CASSPTGTVRSPLHF

d_call: -
clone_size: few
j_call: TRBJ1-3
v_call: TRBV14
cdr3_nt: TGTGCCAGCAGCCTAGAATCGAGCTCTGGAAACACCATATATTTT
cdr3_aa: CASSLESSSGNTIYF

d_call: -
clone_size: -
j_call: TRBJ2-3
v_call: TRBV21-1
cdr3_nt: TGTGCCATTTCCCGCGGACAGCTGTTAGATACGCAGTATTTT
cdr3_aa: CAISRGQLLDTQYF

d_call: -
clone_size: few
j_call: TRBJ2-5
v_call: TRBV18
cdr3_nt: TGTGCCAGCTCACCAAGGCTAGCGACGGTAGAGACCCAGTACTTC
cdr3_aa: CASSPRLATVETQYF

d_call: TRBD1
clone_size: -
j_call: TRBJ1-1
v_call: TRBV10-3
cdr3_nt: TGTGCCATCAGTGAGTCGGGGACAGAGAACACTGAAGCTTTCTTT
cdr3_aa: CAISESGTENTEAFF

d_call: TRBD2
clone_size: -
j_call: TRBJ2-1
v_call: TRBV24-1
cdr3_nt: TGTGCCACCAGTGGGATCGGGACTAGCGGGTCCAATGAGCAGTTCTTC
cdr3_aa: CATSGIGTSGSNEQFF

d_call: TRBD1
clone_size: -
j_call: TRBJ2-1
v_call: TRBV6-5
cdr3_nt: TGTGCCAGCAGTTGGGACAGCTACAATGAGCAGTTCTTC
cdr3_aa: CASSWDSYNEQFF

d_call: -
clone_size: -
j_call: TRBJ1-5
v_call: TRBV6-2/TRBV6-3
cdr3_nt: TGTGCCAGCAGTCCAACGGGGTTACCGACCAATCAGCCCCAGCATTTT
cdr3_aa: CASSPTGLPTNQPQHF

d_call: -
clone_size: -
j_call: TRBJ1-2
v_call: TRBV29-1
cdr3_nt: TGCAGCGCCGGGGACACGACCTATGGCTACACCTTC
cdr3_aa: CSAGDTTYGYTF

d_call: -
clone_size: once
j_call: TRBJ2-2
v_call: TRBV5-1
cdr3_nt: TGCGCCAGCAGCTTCAATTCACTACGGACCGGGGAGCTGTTTTTT
cdr3_aa: CASSFNSLRTGELFF

d_call: -
clone_size: -
j_call: TRBJ2-5
v_call: TRBV7-2
cdr3_nt: TGTGCCAGCAGCTCCGGGGGTGGTGGGGAGACCCAGTACTTC
cdr3_aa: CASSSGGGGETQYF

d_call: TRBD1
clone_size: -
j_call: TRBJ1-1
v_call: TRBV29-1
cdr3_nt: TGCAGCGGCGAGACAGGGGAAGTGACTGAAGCTTTCTTT
cdr3_aa: CSGETGEVTEAFF

d_call: TRBD1
clone_size: -
j_call: TRBJ2-1
v_call: TRBV5-4
cdr3_nt: TGTGCCAGCAGCCGCACACAGGGGTACGATGAGCAGTTCTTC
cdr3_aa: CASSRTQGYDEQFF

d_call: -
clone_size: few
j_call: TRBJ2-7
v_call: TRBV6-2/TRBV6-3
cdr3_nt: TGTGCCAGCAGTTACAGGGGGTACGAGCAGTACTTC
cdr3_aa: CASSYRGYEQYF

d_call: -
clone_size: -
j_call: TRBJ2-3
v_call: TRBV7-2
cdr3_nt: TGTGCCAGCAGCGGCAGGGTGACTAGCACAGATACGCAGTATTTT
cdr3_aa: CASSGRVTSTDTQYF

d_call: TRBD1
clone_size: -
j_call: TRBJ1-1
v_call: TRBV29-1
cdr3_nt: TGCAGCGTCGGGACAGGGGGTACGAACACTGAAGCTTTCTTT
cdr3_aa: CSVGTGGTNTEAFF

d_call: -
clone_size: -
j_call: TRBJ1-1
v_call: TRBV28
cdr3_nt: TGTGCCAGCAGTACCCCAGGGAGGACTGAAGCTTTCTTT
cdr3_aa: CASSTPGRTEAFF

d_call: -
clone_size: -
j_call: TRBJ2-2
v_call: TRBV7-2
cdr3_nt: TGTGCCAGCAGCGAGGTGGAGGGCGGGGAGCTGTTTTTT
cdr3_aa: CASSEVEGGELFF

d_call: -
clone_size: -
j_call: TRBJ2-2
v_call: TRBV7-3
cdr3_nt: TGTGCCAGCAGCTCCTACCACGGGGAGCTGTTTTTT
cdr3_aa: CASSSYHGELFF